These 21 T cell receptor beta chains came from one sample sequenced in a study of shared clonotypes between healthy human individuals (TCRdb year 2020). Library generation was performed with the immunoSEQ multiplex PCR assay. As stored in TCRdb, this immuneACCESS dataset retains in-frame rearrangements with V and J assigned. A fraction of the clones does not appear; measured against another copy, unresolved V genes explain less than half of the discrepancy, and the remainder lacks a known reason. This sample has around 1.5 million clones in its table, and around 98% of those were observed once. The ten largest clones capture approximately 0.44% of the sample. What was sequenced was naive CD4+ T cells sorted from blood. Read against the paper, the sample's cell subset or site label means: CD45RA+ positively selected. These receptors were taken from a man younger than 40 in good health.

The J gene is TRBJ2-7, the V gene TRBV2; D tentatively fits TRBD1 or TRBD2 (6 bases each). CDR3 length: 12 amino acids. Trimming removed 6 bases at V and 6 bases at J, with 12 bases between. CDR1 is SNHLY and CDR2 is FYNNEI in the germline V gene. CDR3 sequence (DNA): TGTGCCAGCAGGGGGGGCCTGGGCGAGCAGTACTTC. Amino acid sequence: CASRGGLGEQYF. The variable domain in full, with the rest retrieved from reference TRBV2 and TRBJ2-7, is EPEVTQTPSHQVTQMGQEVILRCVPISNHLYFYWYRQILGQKVEFLVSFYNNEISEKSEIFDDQFSVERPDGSNFTLKIRSTKLEDSAMYFCASRGGLGEQYFGPGTRLTVT.

The J gene is TRBJ1-4, the V gene TRBV9; 8 bases align to TRBD1. There are 18 residues in the CDR3. Germline loops: CDR1 SGDLS, CDR2 YYNGEE. The V gene end was trimmed by 6 bases and the J gene end by 2 bases; junction bases not matched to a gene: 15. CDR3 region: CASNQGQGQLGTNEKLFF. For the CDR3, the DNA is TGTGCCAGCAACCAAGGACAGGGCCAACTCGGGACTAATGAAAAACTGTTTTTT. Together with reference TRBV9 and TRBJ1-4, the CDR3 gives the full variable domain: DSGVTQTPKHLITATGQRVTLRCSPRSGDLSVYWYQQSLDQGLQFLIQYYNGEERAKGNILERFSAQQFPDLHSELNLSSLELGDSALYFCASNQGQGQLGTNEKLFFGSGTQLSVL.

The J gene is TRBJ2-1, the V gene TRBV6-4; no reliable D call. Trimming cost V 4 bases and J 0 bases, with 13 bases left between them. The CDR3 totals 16 residues. Germline V lookup: CDR1 MRHNA, CDR2 SNTAGT. The CDR3 DNA follows: TGTGCCAGCAGTGTGTTTGTCTCGCGCTCCTACAATGAGCAGTTCTTC. Translated, it gives CASSVFVSRSYNEQFF.

The DNA of the CDR3 is TGTGCCAGCAGCACCAGGGTATTTCCCTACGAGCAGTACTTC. This gives the protein CASSTRVFPYEQYF. The chain employs TRBV5-4 and TRBJ2-7; possibly TRBD1 for D (5 bases). The CDR3 has 14 residues. Between the trimmed V and J ends, which lost 4 bases and 2 bases, there was a span of 13 bases. Germline lookup yields CDR1 SGHNT and CDR2 YYREEE (reference sequence).

V usage is TRBV29-1 and J usage is TRBJ2-7; 11 bases match TRBD2. Germline CDR1 is SQVTM and CDR2 is ANQGSEA. V lost 5 bases and J lost 3; bases outside the gene matches: 6. CDR3 length equals 14 residues. The CDR3 is CSVSPGLAVYEQYF. CDR3 DNA: TGCAGCGTTAGCCCGGGACTAGCGGTCTACGAGCAGTACTTC.

Details on this clone: Other DNA sequences in this sample translate to the same CDR3. The gene calls are TRBV6-6 and TRBJ1-1, with D uncertain. The CDR3 is 13 amino acids. Germline CDR1 MNHNY, CDR2 SVGAGI (reference sequence). The ends were cut back, 0 bases at V and 1 base at J, with 3 bases in the middle. This CDR3 reads CASSYSRNTEAFF. CDR3 coding DNA: TGTGCCAGCAGTTACTCGAGGAACACTGAAGCTTTCTTT.

This clone was seen a few times. This chain connects TRBV15 to TRBJ1-5; no clear D. Looked up from germline, CDR1 is LNHNV and CDR2 is YYDKDF (reference sequence). V was clipped by 0 bases and J by 9 bases, with 9 bases between them. The CDR3 spans 13 residues. Here the CDR3 reads CATSREQNRPQHF. The CDR3, as DNA: TGTGCCACCAGCAGAGAACAGAACCGGCCCCAGCATTTT.

This chain joins TRBV29-1 and TRBJ2-5; 9 positions agree with TRBD2. Looked up from germline, CDR1 is SQVTM and CDR2 is ANQGSEA. J was trimmed by 5 bases and V by 5 bases; bases with no gene match: 6. There are 13 residues in the CDR3. The CDR3 loop reads CSVRAGGRETQYF. Written as DNA, the CDR3 is TGCAGCGTTCGAGCGGGGGGCCGGGAGACCCAGTACTTC.

The rearrangement joins TRBV7-2 to TRBJ2-7, with D tentatively TRBD2 (5 bases). Per germline, CDR1 SGHTA and CDR2 FQGNSA. V gave up 3 bases and J gave up 1 base, with 10 bases separating them. This CDR3 region has 14 residues. The CDR3 here is CASSFTRDSYEQYF. The CDR3 DNA reads as TGTGCCAGCAGCTTCACCCGGGATTCCTACGAGCAGTACTTC.

The chain recombines TRBV6-5 with TRBJ2-3; D perhaps matches TRBD1 (6 bases). Germline-derived CDR1 and CDR2 are MNHEY and SVGAGI. The CDR3 loop spans 15 amino acids. The ends were cut back, 6 bases at V and 4 bases at J, with 17 bases in the middle. CDR3 residues: CASSRNTGFPDTQYF. CDR3 DNA sequence: TGTGCCAGCAGCCGGAATACAGGGTTCCCAGATACGCAGTATTTT.

This clone came up once. In the same sample, other DNA sequences code for this CDR3. The genes are TRBV5-4 and TRBJ2-1; 11 nucleotides line up with TRBD2. CDR3 length: 15 residues. CDR1 is SGHNT, CDR2 YYREEE, per germline (reference sequence). V gave up 0 bases and J gave up 6 bases; unmatched junction bases: 2. The DNA for the CDR3 is TGTGCCAGCAGCTTGGGTCTAGCGGGAGGCAATGAGCAGTTCTTC. It translates to CASSLGLAGGNEQFF. Together with reference TRBV5-4 and TRBJ2-1, the CDR3 gives the full variable domain: ETGVTQSPTHLIKTRGQQVTLRCSSQSGHNTVSWYQQALGQGPQFIFQYYREEENGRGNFPPRFSGLQFPNYSSELNVNALELDDSALYLCASSLGLAGGNEQFFGPGTRLTVL.

V gene TRBV7-3 combines with J gene TRBJ2-7; D unclear. The germline CDR1 and CDR2 sequences are SGHTA and FQGTGA. The CDR3 loop spans 13 amino acids. V gave up 2 bases and J gave up 6 bases, with 11 bases separating them. The CDR3 DNA sequence: TGTGCCAGCAGCTTATTTACGGGTAGCGAGCAGTACTTC. It encodes CASSLFTGSEQYF.

About this clone: This sample also contains other DNA sequences that code for the same CDR3. V usage is TRBV18 and J usage is TRBJ2-7; D ambiguous. The V gene lost 2 bases and the J gene lost 4 bases, with 3 bases spanning the gap. The CDR3 covers 11 residues. From germline, CDR1 is KGHSH and CDR2 LQKENI. CDR3 loop: CASSPGYEQYF. The CDR3, as DNA: TGTGCCAGCTCACCAGGATACGAGCAGTACTTC.

The chain employs TRBV18 and TRBJ1-2; 7 nucleotides align to TRBD1. Germline V gene data show CDR1 as KGHSH and CDR2 as LQKENI. Trimming removed 5 bases from V and 2 bases from J; junction bases left unmatched: 5. The CDR3 runs to 14 residues. The CDR3 DNA reads TGTGCCAGCTCAAAAGACAGGGAGAACTATGGCTACACCTTC. It codes for CASSKDRENYGYTF.

For this clone: Compared with germline, one end of the junction differs, possibly owing to a read error. V is TRBV7-9 and J is TRBJ1-5; 8 bases are a match to TRBD1. The CDR3 contains 15 residues. Germline V gene sequence: CDR1 SEHNR, CDR2 FQNEAQ (reference sequence). CDR3 sequence reads: CASSLTGARNRPQHF. The CDR3 DNA reads TGTGCCAGCAGCCTGACAGGGGCTAGGAATCGGCCCCAGCATTTT.

The chain links TRBV5-5 to TRBJ2-2, with D possibly being TRBD2 (5 bases). Germline V gene lookup returns CDR1 SGHKS and CDR2 YYEKEE (reference sequence). Trimming took off 1 base at V and 0 bases at J, with 10 bases between the two ends. The CDR3 is 16 residues long. CDR3 sequence (DNA): TGTGCCAGCAGCTTGTATTCCGGGACGAACACCGGGGAGCTGTTTTTT. As protein: CASSLYSGTNTGELFF.

A remark on this clone: The identical CDR3 is also encoded by other nucleotide sequences in the sample. V gene TRBV2 combines with J gene TRBJ2-3; the D gene is possibly TRBD2 (6 bases). The germline gives CDR1 SNHLY, CDR2 FYNNEI. Between the trimmed V and J ends, which lost 6 bases and 1 base, there was a span of 8 bases. There are 13 residues in the CDR3. The CDR3 DNA is TGTGCCAGCAGAGGCGGGGGCACAGATACGCAGTATTTT. It specifies CASRGGGTDTQYF. The whole variable domain, remainder taken from reference TRBV2 and TRBJ2-3, is EPEVTQTPSHQVTQMGQEVILRCVPISNHLYFYWYRQILGQKVEFLVSFYNNEISEKSEIFDDQFSVERPDGSNFTLKIRSTKLEDSAMYFCASRGGGTDTQYFGPGTRLTVL.

A note on this clone: The sample contains more than one DNA sequence encoding this CDR3. The CDR3 nucleotides are TGTGCCAGCAGCTTAGTGGCTGACTCCTACAATGAGCAGTTCTTC. Translated, it gives CASSLVADSYNEQFF. The chain is built from TRBV7-2 and TRBJ2-1; D remains ambiguous. The length of the CDR3 is 15 residues. Trimming left V 1 base short and J 0 bases short, with 7 bases between. Germline V gene data show CDR1 as SGHTA and CDR2 as FQGNSA. The entire variable domain, with the rest obtained from reference TRBV7-2 and TRBJ2-1, is as follows: GAGVSQSPSNKVTEKGKDVELRCDPISGHTALYWYRQSLGQGLEFLIYFQGNSAPDKSGLPSDRFSAERTGGSVSTLTIQRTQQEDSAVYLCASSLVADSYNEQFFGPGTRLTVL.

The chain carries TRBV9 and TRBJ2-6; D unclear. From germline, CDR1 is SGDLS and CDR2 YYNGEE. V was shortened by 2 bases and J by 0 bases, with 3 bases between the two germline ends. The CDR3 length is 14 residues. The CDR3 is CASSVTSGANVLTF. In nucleotides, the CDR3 is TGTGCCAGCAGCGTTACCTCTGGGGCCAACGTCCTGACTTTC.

The gene calls are TRBV19 and TRBJ1-1; 8 nucleotides agree with TRBD1. The J segment lost 7 bases and the V segment lost 1 base, leaving 5 bases of the junction unmatched. Germline CDR1 and CDR2: LNHDA and SQIVND (reference sequence). The CDR3 loop spans 14 amino acids. The CDR3 region is CASSIGGDRFEAFF. DNA for the CDR3: TGTGCCAGTAGTATAGGTGGGGACAGGTTTGAAGCTTTCTTT.

The rearrangement joins TRBV21-1 to TRBJ2-5. TRBV21-1 is deemed a pseudogene. The CDR3 contains 14 residues. CDR3 residues: CATPGPTLGETQYF. The CDR3 DNA reads as TGTGCCACACCGGGACCAACCCTGGGGGAGACCCAGTACTTC.